The TCR beta chain under discussion was sequenced for a study of OX40 agonist ivuxolimab in advanced cancers. Study context: A male proportion of about 84% was recorded, with mean age roughly 60 years and range about 20 to 85. Study-wide findings and caveats: Blood T cells, both CD4+ and CD8+, expanded clonally by week 6 at 0.1 to 3.0 mg/kg. Researchers report that CD8+ T cells had, on average, more expanded clones than CD4+.

Assay: immunoSEQ multiplex PCR; the TCRdb copy retains only in-frame clones and omits some. The sample consists of around 55,000 clones, around three quarters of them appearing once. The timepoints at which blood was sampled were baseline, cycle 4 day 1, and cycle 7 day 1. On this clone: The antigen is not known.

This clonotype was sampled from an adult with an advanced solid tumor such as melanoma, head and neck, liver or kidney cancer. The source was CD4+ or CD8+ T cells sorted from blood, collected in a trial of the OX40 agonist ivuxolimab.

The CDR3 reads CASSPHTGTGLETQYF. The CDR3 DNA reads as TGTGCCAGCAGCCCCCACACCGGGACAGGGTTAGAGACCCAGTACTTC. The chain recombines TRBV11-2 with TRBJ2-5, with 9 bases matching TRBD1. V shed 5 bases, J shed 4 bases, and the junction held 11 bases outside the gene matches. CDR1 is SGHAT, CDR2 FQNNGV, per germline. This CDR3 is 16 amino acids long.